This T cell receptor (beta chain) was retrieved from a study of T cell responses to AZD1222 COVID-19 vaccine. The repertoire was sequenced with immunoSEQ multiplex PCR; TCRdb's copy has only in-frame clones and lacks some. The sample includes fewer than 130,000 clones, 94% of them seen just once. Looked up from germline, CDR1 is SGHRS and CDR2 is YFSETQ. The CDR3 contains 14 residues. Losses at the gene ends were 6 bases for V and 7 bases for J; bases not matched to a gene: 4. The sequenced sample was peripheral blood, obtained 28 days after the second AZD1222 dose. This receptor was obtained from an adult who received the AZD1222 COVID-19 vaccine. The V gene is TRBV5-1, the J gene TRBJ1-6, with 10 bases fitting TRBD1. The CDR3 spells CASTRDRGNSPLHF. The CDR3 DNA sequence: TGCGCCAGCACCAGGGACAGGGGAAATTCACCCCTCCACTTT.